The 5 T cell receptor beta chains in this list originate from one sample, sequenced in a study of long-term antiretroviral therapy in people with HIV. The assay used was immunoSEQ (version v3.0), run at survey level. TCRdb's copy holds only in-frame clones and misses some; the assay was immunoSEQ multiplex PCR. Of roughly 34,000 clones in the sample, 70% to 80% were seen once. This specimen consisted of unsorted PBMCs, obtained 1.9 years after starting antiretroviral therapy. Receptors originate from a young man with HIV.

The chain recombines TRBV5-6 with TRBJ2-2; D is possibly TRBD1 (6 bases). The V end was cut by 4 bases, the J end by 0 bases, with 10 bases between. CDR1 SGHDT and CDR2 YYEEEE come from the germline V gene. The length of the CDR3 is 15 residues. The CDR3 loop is CASSRDNANTGELFF. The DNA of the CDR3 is TGTGCCAGCAGCCGGGACAACGCGAACACCGGGGAGCTGTTTTTT.

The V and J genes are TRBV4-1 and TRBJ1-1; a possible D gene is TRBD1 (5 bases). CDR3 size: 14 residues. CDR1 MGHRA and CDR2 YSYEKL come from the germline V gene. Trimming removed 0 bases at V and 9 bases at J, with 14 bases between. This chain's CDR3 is CASSQEVFQGKAFF. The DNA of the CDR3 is TGCGCCAGCAGCCAAGAGGTGTTCCAGGGTAAAGCTTTCTTT.

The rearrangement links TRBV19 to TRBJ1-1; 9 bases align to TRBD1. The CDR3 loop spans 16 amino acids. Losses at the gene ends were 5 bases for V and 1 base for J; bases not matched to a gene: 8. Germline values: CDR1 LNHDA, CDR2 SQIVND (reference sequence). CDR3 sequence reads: CASSPLPDRGNTEAFF. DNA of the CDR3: TGTGCCAGTAGTCCCCTTCCGGACAGGGGGAACACTGAAGCTTTCTTT.

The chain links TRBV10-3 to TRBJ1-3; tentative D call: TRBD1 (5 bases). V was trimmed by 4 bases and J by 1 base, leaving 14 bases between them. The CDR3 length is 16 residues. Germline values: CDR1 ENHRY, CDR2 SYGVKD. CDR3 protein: CAISGGRGGSGNTIYF. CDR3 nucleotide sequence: TGTGCCATCAGTGGAGGGAGGGGAGGATCTGGAAACACCATATATTTT.

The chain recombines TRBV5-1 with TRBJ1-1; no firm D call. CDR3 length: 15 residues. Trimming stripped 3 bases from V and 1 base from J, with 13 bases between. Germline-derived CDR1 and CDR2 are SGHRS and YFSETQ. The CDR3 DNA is TGCGCCAGCAGCTGGGGAGCTCGATCGAACACTGAAGCTTTCTTT. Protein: CASSWGARSNTEAFF.